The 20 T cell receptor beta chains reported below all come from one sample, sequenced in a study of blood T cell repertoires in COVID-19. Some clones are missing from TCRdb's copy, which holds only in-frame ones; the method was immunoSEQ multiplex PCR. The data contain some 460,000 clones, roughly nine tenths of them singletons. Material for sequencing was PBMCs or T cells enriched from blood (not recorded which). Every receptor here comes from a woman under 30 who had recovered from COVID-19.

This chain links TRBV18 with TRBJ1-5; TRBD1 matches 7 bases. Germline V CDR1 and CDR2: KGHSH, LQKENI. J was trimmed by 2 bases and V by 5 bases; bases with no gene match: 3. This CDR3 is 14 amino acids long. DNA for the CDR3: TGTGCCAGCTCAGCCACAGGGGGCAATCAGCCCCAGCATTTT. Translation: CASSATGGNQPQHF.

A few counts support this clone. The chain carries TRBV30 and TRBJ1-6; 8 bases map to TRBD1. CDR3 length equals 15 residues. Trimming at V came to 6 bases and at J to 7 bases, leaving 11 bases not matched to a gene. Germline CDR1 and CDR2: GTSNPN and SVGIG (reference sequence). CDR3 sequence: CACCRDRPSNSPLHF. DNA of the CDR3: TGTGCCTGCTGCCGGGACAGGCCATCAAATTCACCCCTCCACTTT.

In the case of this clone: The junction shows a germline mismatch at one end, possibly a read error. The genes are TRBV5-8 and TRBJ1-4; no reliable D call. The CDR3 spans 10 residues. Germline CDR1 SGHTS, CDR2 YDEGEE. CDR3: CASSATVERF. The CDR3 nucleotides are TGTGCCAGCAGCGCCACGGTAGAGAGGTTT.

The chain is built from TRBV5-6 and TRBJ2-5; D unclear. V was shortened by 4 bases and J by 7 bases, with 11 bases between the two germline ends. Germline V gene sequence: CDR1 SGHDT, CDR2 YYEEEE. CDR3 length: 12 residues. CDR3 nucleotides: TGTGCCAGCAGCATGGAGCTTGGGACCCAGTACTTC. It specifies CASSMELGTQYF.

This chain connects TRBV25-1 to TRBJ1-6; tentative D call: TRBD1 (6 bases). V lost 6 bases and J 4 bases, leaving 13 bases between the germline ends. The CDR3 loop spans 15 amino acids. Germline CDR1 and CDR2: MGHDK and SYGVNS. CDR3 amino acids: CASSRTGYYNSPLHF. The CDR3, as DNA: TGTGCCAGCAGCCGAACAGGGTATTATAATTCACCCCTCCACTTT.

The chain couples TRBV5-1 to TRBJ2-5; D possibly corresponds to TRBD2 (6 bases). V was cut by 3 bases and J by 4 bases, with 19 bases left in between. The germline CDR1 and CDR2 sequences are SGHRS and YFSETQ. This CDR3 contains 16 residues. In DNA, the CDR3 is TGCGCCAGCAGCTCCCCGGCGGGAAGAGATCGAGAGACCCAGTACTTC. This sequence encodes CASSSPAGRDRETQYF.

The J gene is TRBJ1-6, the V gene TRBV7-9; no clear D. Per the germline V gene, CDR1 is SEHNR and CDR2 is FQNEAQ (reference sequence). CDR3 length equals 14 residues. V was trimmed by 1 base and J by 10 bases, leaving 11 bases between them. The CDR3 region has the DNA TGTGCCAGCAGCTTAGACACAGATGGATCACCCCTCCACTTT. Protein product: CASSLDTDGSPLHF. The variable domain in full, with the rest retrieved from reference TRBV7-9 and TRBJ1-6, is DTGVSQNPRHKITKRGQNVTFRCDPISEHNRLYWYRQTLGQGPEFLTYFQNEAQLEKSRLLSDRFSAERPKGSFSTLEIQRTEQGDSAMYLCASSLDTDGSPLHFGNGTRLTVT.

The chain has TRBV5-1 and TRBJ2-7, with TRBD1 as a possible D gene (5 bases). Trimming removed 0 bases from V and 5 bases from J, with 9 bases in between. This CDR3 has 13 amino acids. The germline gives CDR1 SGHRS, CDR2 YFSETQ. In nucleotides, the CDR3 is TGCGCCAGCAGCTTGGGACAGTTTGACGAGCAGTACTTC. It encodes CASSLGQFDEQYF.

CDR3 region: CASSGGAEVSYEQYF. Written as DNA, the CDR3 is TGCGCCAGCAGTGGCGGGGCAGAAGTCTCCTACGAGCAGTACTTC. The V gene is TRBV23-1, the J gene TRBJ2-7; possible D gene TRBD2, 6 bases. TRBV23-1 is assigned to the ORF class and has an uncertain function. This CDR3 is built from 15 residues. Trimming shortened V by 5 bases and J by 0 bases, and 14 bases separated the two germline ends.

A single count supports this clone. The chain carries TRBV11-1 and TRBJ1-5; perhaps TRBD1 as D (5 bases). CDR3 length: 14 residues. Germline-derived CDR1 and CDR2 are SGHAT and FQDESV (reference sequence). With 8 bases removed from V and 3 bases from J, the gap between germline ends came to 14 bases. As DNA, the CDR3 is TGTGCCAGCCGGGGGTCGCATGTCAATCAGCCCCAGCATTTT. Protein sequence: CASRGSHVNQPQHF.

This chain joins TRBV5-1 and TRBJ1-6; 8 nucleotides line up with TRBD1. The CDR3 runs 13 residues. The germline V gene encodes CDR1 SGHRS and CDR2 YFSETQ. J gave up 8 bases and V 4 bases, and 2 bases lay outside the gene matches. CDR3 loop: CASSPDRDSPLHF. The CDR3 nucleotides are TGCGCCAGCAGCCCGGACAGGGATTCACCCCTCCACTTT.

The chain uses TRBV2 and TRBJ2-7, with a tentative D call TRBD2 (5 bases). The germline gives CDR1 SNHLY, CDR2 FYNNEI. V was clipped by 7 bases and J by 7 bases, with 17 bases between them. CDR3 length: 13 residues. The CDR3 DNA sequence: TGTGCCAGCAACGAGGGCCCCGATGGGGAGCAGTACTTC. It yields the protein CASNEGPDGEQYF.

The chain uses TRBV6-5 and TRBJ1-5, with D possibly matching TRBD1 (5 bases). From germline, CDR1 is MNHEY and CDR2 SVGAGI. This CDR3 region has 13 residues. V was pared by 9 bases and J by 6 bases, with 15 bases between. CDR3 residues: CASQGTLGQPQHF. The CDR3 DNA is TGTGCCAGTCAGGGTACGCTTGGTCAGCCCCAGCATTTT.

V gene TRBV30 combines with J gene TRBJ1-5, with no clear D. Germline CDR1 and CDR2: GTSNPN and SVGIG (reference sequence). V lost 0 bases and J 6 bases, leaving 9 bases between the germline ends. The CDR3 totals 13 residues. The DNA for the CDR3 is TGTGCCTGGAGTGTACGGGGTAGTCAGCCCCAGCATTTT. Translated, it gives CAWSVRGSQPQHF.

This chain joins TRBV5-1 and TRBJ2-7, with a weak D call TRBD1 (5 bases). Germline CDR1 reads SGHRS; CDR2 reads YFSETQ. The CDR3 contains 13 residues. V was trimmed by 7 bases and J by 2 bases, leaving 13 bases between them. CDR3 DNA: TGCGCCAGCCGCGAGGAAGGGGCCTACGAGCAGTACTTC. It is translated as CASREEGAYEQYF.

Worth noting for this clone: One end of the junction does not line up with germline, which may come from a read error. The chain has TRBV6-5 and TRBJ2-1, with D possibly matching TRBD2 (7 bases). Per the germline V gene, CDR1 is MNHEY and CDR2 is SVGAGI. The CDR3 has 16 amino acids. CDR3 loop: CASSNSRGADYNEQFF. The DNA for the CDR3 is TGTGCCAGCAGTAACTCCCGGGGGGCCGACTACAATGAGCAGTTCTTC.

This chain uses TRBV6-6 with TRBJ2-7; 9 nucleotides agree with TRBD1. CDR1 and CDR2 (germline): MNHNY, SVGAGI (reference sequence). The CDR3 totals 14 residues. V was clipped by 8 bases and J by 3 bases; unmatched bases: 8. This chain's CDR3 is CASRSRTGDYEQYF. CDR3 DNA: TGTGCCAGCCGCTCTAGGACAGGGGACTACGAGCAGTACTTC.

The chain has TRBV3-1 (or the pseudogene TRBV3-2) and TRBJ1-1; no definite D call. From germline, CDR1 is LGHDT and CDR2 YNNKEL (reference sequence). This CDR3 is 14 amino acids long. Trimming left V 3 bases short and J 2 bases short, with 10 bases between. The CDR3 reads CASSQGSINTEAFF. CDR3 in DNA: TGTGCCAGCAGCCAGGGCTCGATAAACACTGAAGCTTTCTTT.

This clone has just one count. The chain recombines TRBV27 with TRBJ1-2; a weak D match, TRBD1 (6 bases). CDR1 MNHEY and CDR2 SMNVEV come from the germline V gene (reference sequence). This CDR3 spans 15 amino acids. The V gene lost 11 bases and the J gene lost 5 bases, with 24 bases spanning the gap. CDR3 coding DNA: TGTGCCGTTACCCCGGACAGAAAGGAAGGATATGGCTACACCTTC. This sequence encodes CAVTPDRKEGYGYTF.

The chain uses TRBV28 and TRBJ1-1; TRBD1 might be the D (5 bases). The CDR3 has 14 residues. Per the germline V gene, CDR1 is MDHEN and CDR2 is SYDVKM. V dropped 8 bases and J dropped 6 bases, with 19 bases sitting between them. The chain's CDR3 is CASGEIYLGPEAFF. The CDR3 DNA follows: TGTGCCAGCGGCGAAATTTACTTGGGGCCTGAAGCTTTCTTT.